Shown below are 23 T cell receptor beta chains from a single sample sequenced in a study of CD8+ T cells in alopecia areata. Reverse transcription of extracted RNA yielded cDNA, which provided the sequencing template. Sequencing used immunoSEQ multiplex PCR; TCRdb keeps in-frame clones, though not all of them. The data contain roughly 120,000 clones, less than 70% of them seen just once; the ten biggest clones take up around 2.7%. Material for sequencing was CD4+ T cells sorted from blood. All receptors come from a human donor in good health.

The rearrangement links TRBV5-6 to TRBJ2-1; 13 bases are a match to TRBD2. The CDR3 consists of 17 residues. V was clipped by 4 bases and J by 0 bases; unmatched bases: 4. Germline CDR1 SGHDT, CDR2 YYEEEE. The CDR3 spells CASSKGLAGSSYNEQFF. The CDR3 coding sequence is TGTGCCAGCAGCAAGGGACTAGCGGGGAGCTCCTACAATGAGCAGTTCTTC.

The CDR3 protein is CASSQDSGQGYGYTF. In nucleotides, the CDR3 is TGCGCCAGCAGCCAAGATTCGGGACAGGGGTATGGCTACACCTTC. The gene calls are TRBV4-1 and TRBJ1-2, with TRBD1 matching 10 bases. The J segment lost 5 bases and the V segment lost 0 bases, leaving 3 bases of the junction unmatched. The germline V gene encodes CDR1 MGHRA and CDR2 YSYEKL. CDR3 length equals 15 residues.

The chain links TRBV27 to TRBJ1-1; 7 positions match TRBD1. Per the germline V gene, CDR1 is MNHEY and CDR2 is SMNVEV (reference sequence). This CDR3 has 13 residues. Trimming at V came to 6 bases and at J to 4 bases, leaving 5 bases not matched to a gene. This chain's CDR3 is CASSPRQGTEAFF. As DNA, the CDR3 is TGTGCCAGCAGCCCAAGACAGGGCACTGAAGCTTTCTTT.

The gene calls are TRBV29-1 and TRBJ2-3, with D unclear. V dropped 1 base and J dropped 4 bases, with 6 bases sitting between them. Germline V lookup: CDR1 SQVTM, CDR2 ANQGSEA. The CDR3 sequence is 12 residues long. CDR3 nucleotide sequence: TGCAGCGTTGAAGCCCTAGCAGATACGCAGTATTTT. Translating gives CSVEALADTQYF.

The chain employs TRBV6-5 and TRBJ1-1, with unresolved D. The V gene lost 6 bases and the J gene lost 3 bases, with 11 bases spanning the gap. CDR1 and CDR2 from the germline V gene are MNHEY and SVGAGI. CDR3 length: 13 residues. The CDR3 DNA sequence: TGTGCCAGCAGCGGGGAAACGTACACTGAAGCTTTCTTT. This encodes CASSGETYTEAFF.

This rearrangement joins TRBV6-5 to TRBJ1-4; 11 nucleotides line up with TRBD1. Germline V CDR1 and CDR2: MNHEY, SVGAGI. The CDR3 is 15 residues long. After removal of 5 bases from V and 5 bases from J, the junction contained 4 bases not matched to a gene. CDR3: CASSGGQGVNEKLFF. For the CDR3, the DNA is TGTGCCAGCAGTGGGGGACAGGGGGTGAATGAAAAACTGTTTTTT.

The DNA for the CDR3 is TGTGCCAGCAGCTTCGGGGGCACAGATACGCAGTATTTT. Encoded protein: CASSFGGTDTQYF. The chain couples TRBV11-2 to TRBJ2-3, with D possibly matching TRBD2 (5 bases). V was shortened by 3 bases and J by 1 base, with 5 bases between the two germline ends. In germline, CDR1 is SGHAT, CDR2 FQNNGV. This CDR3 is 13 amino acids long. Full variable domain (rest looked up from reference TRBV11-2 and TRBJ2-3): EAGVAQSPRYKIIEKRQSVAFWCNPISGHATLYWYQQILGQGPKLLIQFQNNGVVDDSQLPKDRFSAERLKGVDSTLKIQPAKLEDSAVYLCASSFGGTDTQYFGPGTRLTVL.

The gene calls are TRBV5-1 and TRBJ2-3; D is unresolved. Germline values: CDR1 SGHRS, CDR2 YFSETQ. The CDR3 has 14 residues. V was pared by 1 base and J by 6 bases, with 12 bases between. Here the CDR3 reads CASSLTPLGDTQYF. CDR3 in DNA: TGCGCCAGCAGCTTGACTCCACTCGGGGATACGCAGTATTTT.

The gene calls are TRBV5-1 and TRBJ2-3; D might be TRBD1 or TRBD2, each matching 6 bases. Germline lookup yields CDR1 SGHRS and CDR2 YFSETQ. The V gene lost 1 base and the J gene lost 5 bases, with 11 bases spanning the gap. CDR3 length equals 14 residues. CDR3 residues: CASSLSGAEDTQYF. The DNA for the CDR3 is TGCGCCAGCAGCTTGTCGGGGGCCGAAGATACGCAGTATTTT.

This chain connects TRBV7-3 to TRBJ1-1, with D possibly TRBD1 on 5 matching bases. The CDR3 has 15 residues. Trimming pared 0 bases from V and 2 bases from J, leaving 10 bases between. Germline V gene lookup returns CDR1 SGHTA and CDR2 FQGTGA. CDR3 region: CASSLTGGVNTEAFF. CDR3 sequence (DNA): TGTGCCAGCAGCTTAACGGGGGGAGTCAACACTGAAGCTTTCTTT. The full variable domain, completed using reference TRBV7-3 and TRBJ1-1, is GAGVSQTPSNKVTEKGKYVELRCDPISGHTALYWYRQSLGQGPEFLIYFQGTGAADDSGLPNDRFFAVRPEGSVSTLKIQRTERGDSAVYLCASSLTGGVNTEAFFGQGTRLTVV.

The rearrangement joins TRBV11-2 to TRBJ2-7; no firm D call. V dropped 3 bases and J dropped 2 bases, with 8 bases sitting between them. Germline assignment: CDR1 SGHAT and CDR2 FQNNGV. This CDR3 has 13 residues. This CDR3 reads CASSFAYPYEQYF. DNA of the CDR3: TGTGCCAGCAGCTTCGCGTACCCCTACGAGCAGTACTTC.

The chain couples TRBV7-2 to TRBJ2-7, with 8 bases that match TRBD2. The V segment lost 5 bases and the J segment 4 bases; nucleotides outside the gene matches: 10. The length of the CDR3 is 15 residues. CDR1 and CDR2 (germline): SGHTA, FQGNSA. The DNA for the CDR3 is TGTGCCAGCAGCGAAGGGGGACTAGAGATTTACGAGCAGTACTTC. This sequence encodes CASSEGGLEIYEQYF.

This rearrangement joins TRBV7-9 to TRBJ2-3, with D uncertain. Germline CDR1 and CDR2: SEHNR and FQNEAQ (reference sequence). The CDR3 has 15 residues. V was pared by 3 bases and J by 1 base, with 11 bases between. CDR3 protein: CASSLGSGGTDTQYF. As DNA, the CDR3 is TGTGCCAGCAGCTTGGGTAGTGGAGGCACAGATACGCAGTATTTT.

The rearrangement uses TRBV15 and TRBJ2-5; maybe TRBD2 (7 bases). The CDR3 covers 13 residues. Germline V gene sequence: CDR1 LNHNV, CDR2 YYDKDF (reference sequence). Trimming removed 4 bases at V and 5 bases at J, with 11 bases between. The CDR3 spells CATSIGGGETQYF. As DNA, the CDR3 is TGTGCCACCAGCATAGGGGGAGGGGAGACCCAGTACTTC.

The chain carries TRBV5-1 and TRBJ2-1; tentative D call: TRBD2 (5 bases). There are 11 residues in the CDR3. Trimming took 4 bases from V and 13 from J, leaving 12 bases between them. Germline CDR1 and CDR2: SGHRS and YFSETQ. The CDR3 DNA reads TGCGCCAGCAGCGTCGGGATCGGACAGTTCTTC. It yields the protein CASSVGIGQFF.

The genes are TRBV6-5 and TRBJ2-7; 7 nucleotides align to TRBD1. Germline V gene lookup returns CDR1 MNHEY and CDR2 SVGAGI. This CDR3 is 15 amino acids long. Trimming took 5 bases from V and 0 from J; bases not matched to a gene: 7. In DNA form, the CDR3 reads TGTGCCAGCAGTCGGGACAGCATTAACTCCTACGAGCAGTACTTC. It translates to CASSRDSINSYEQYF.

The CDR3 DNA sequence: TGCGCCAGCAGCCAAGGGACAGCAACCTACGAGCAGTACTTC. Protein product: CASSQGTATYEQYF. The chain links TRBV4-1 to TRBJ2-7, with D possibly TRBD1 on 6 matching bases. The V and J ends lost 1 base and 2 bases respectively, with 9 bases between them. Germline V gene data show CDR1 as MGHRA and CDR2 as YSYEKL. The CDR3 loop spans 14 amino acids.

CDR3: CSVERGTTRKTDTQYF. In nucleotides, the CDR3 is TGCAGCGTTGAGAGGGGGACTACCCGAAAAACAGATACGCAGTATTTT. This chain links TRBV29-1 with TRBJ2-3; possible D gene TRBD2, 7 bases. Per the germline V gene, CDR1 is SQVTM and CDR2 is ANQGSEA. Trimming removed 3 bases from V and 3 bases from J, with 19 bases in between. This CDR3 is built from 16 residues.

In this sample, this clone turned up a few times. The chain couples TRBV5-4 to TRBJ1-2; TRBD1 might be the D (5 bases). The germline CDR1 and CDR2 sequences are SGHNT and YYREEE (reference sequence). This CDR3 is 14 amino acids long. Trimming took off 7 bases at V and 7 bases at J, with 20 bases between the two ends. The CDR3 coding sequence is TGTGCCAGCTCCATCTCCGGGGGAATCAGTGGCTACACCTTC. Encoded protein: CASSISGGISGYTF.

There are a few counts of this clone. The chain has TRBV5-1 and TRBJ2-7; tentative D call: TRBD1 (5 bases). This CDR3 is built from 15 residues. The germline V gene encodes CDR1 SGHRS and CDR2 YFSETQ. Trimming left V 0 bases short and J 2 bases short, with 12 bases between. In DNA form, the CDR3 reads TGCGCCAGCAGCTTGGCCAGGGTAACAACCTACGAGCAGTACTTC. It encodes CASSLARVTTYEQYF.

The chain joins TRBV5-1 to TRBJ2-5; 7 positions agree with TRBD1. Looked up from germline, CDR1 is SGHRS and CDR2 is YFSETQ. Trimming took 5 bases from V and 2 from J; bases not matched to a gene: 6. The CDR3 extends over 14 amino acids. As DNA, the CDR3 is TGCGCCAGCAGGTCCGGGACAGTACAAGAGACCCAGTACTTC. Translating it yields CASRSGTVQETQYF.

This chain uses TRBV29-1 with TRBJ2-2, with D perhaps matching TRBD1 (6 bases). The CDR3 is made up of 14 amino acids. With 5 bases removed from V and 5 bases from J, the gap between germline ends came to 15 bases. Germline V gives CDR1 SQVTM, CDR2 ANQGSEA. Here the CDR3 reads CSVPHLGQTGELFF. CDR3 coding DNA: TGCAGCGTTCCCCACCTCGGACAGACCGGGGAGCTGTTTTTT.

The V and J genes are TRBV27 and TRBJ1-6; D gene uncertain. The CDR3 extends over 14 amino acids. CDR1 MNHEY and CDR2 SMNVEV come from the germline V gene (reference sequence). Trimming left V 3 bases short and J 3 bases short, with 6 bases between. This CDR3 reads CASSFLGYNSPLHF. The CDR3 DNA follows: TGTGCCAGCAGTTTTCTGGGCTATAATTCACCCCTCCACTTT.